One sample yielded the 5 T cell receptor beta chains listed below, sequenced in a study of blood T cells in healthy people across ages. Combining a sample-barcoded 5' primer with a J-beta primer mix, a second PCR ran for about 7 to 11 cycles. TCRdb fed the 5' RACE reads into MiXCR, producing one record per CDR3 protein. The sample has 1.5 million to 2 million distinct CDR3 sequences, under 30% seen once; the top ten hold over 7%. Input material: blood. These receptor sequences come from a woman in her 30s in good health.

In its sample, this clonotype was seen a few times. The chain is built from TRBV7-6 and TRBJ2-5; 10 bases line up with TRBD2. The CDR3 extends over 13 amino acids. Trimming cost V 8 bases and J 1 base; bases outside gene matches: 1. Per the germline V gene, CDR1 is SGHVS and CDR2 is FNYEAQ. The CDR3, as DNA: TGTGCCAGCGCTAGCGGGAGCCAAGAGACCCAGTACTTC. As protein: CASASGSQETQYF.

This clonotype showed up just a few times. CDR3 in amino acids: CASSEAAGGRYNEQYF. CDR3 sequence (DNA): TGTGCCAGCAGCGAGGCCGCGGGGGGCCGGTACAATGAGCAGTACTTC. The V and J genes are TRBV7-9 and TRBJ2-1, with 8 bases matching TRBD2. The DNA end favors TRBJ2-7, so the J call may be wrong. The CDR3 length is 16 residues. CDR1 SEHNR and CDR2 FQNEAQ come from the germline V gene (reference sequence).

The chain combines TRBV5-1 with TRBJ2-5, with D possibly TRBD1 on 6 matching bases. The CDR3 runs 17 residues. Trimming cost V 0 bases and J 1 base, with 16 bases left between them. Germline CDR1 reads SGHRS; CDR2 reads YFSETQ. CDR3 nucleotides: TGCGCCAGCAGCTTGGGATCAGAAGTAGGGGGCCAAGAGACCCAGTACTTC. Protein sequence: CASSLGSEVGGQETQYF.

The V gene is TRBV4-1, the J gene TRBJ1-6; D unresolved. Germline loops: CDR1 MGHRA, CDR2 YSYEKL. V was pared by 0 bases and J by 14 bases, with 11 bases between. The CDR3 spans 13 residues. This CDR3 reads CASSQDSDIALHF. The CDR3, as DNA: TGCGCCAGCAGCCAAGATTCCGACATTGCCCTCCACTTT.

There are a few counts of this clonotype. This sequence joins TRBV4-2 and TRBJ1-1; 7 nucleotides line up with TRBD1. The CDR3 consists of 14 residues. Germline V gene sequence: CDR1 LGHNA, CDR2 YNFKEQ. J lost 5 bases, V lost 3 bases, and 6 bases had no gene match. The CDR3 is CASSHDREGTEAFF. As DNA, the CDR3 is TGTGCCAGCAGCCACGACAGGGAAGGAACTGAAGCTTTCTTT.